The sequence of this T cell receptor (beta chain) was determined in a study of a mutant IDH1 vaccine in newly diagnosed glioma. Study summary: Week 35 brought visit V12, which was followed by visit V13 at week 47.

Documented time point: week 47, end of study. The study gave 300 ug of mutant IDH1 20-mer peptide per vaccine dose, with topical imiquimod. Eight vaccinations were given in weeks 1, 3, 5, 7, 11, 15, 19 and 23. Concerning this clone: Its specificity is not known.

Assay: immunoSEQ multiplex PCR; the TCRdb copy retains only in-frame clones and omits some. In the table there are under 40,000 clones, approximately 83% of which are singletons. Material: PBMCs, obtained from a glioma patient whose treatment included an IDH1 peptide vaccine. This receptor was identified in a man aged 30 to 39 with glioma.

The CDR3 DNA reads as TGTGCCAGCCTCCCCCGACAAGGAGCCCTCTCCTACGAGCAGTACTTC. As protein: CASLPRQGALSYEQYF. The genes are TRBV25-1 and TRBJ2-7; D is uncertain. Deletions cut 8 bases from V and 0 bases from J, with 20 bases between. The germline gives CDR1 MGHDK, CDR2 SYGVNS. The CDR3 contains 16 residues.